One and the same sample provided the 21 T cell receptor beta chains below, sequenced in a study of cytomegalovirus exposure and HLA in healthy donors. The PCR was carried out with 60 Vbeta primers and 13 Jbeta primers. Sequencing used immunoSEQ multiplex PCR; TCRdb keeps in-frame clones, though not all of them. Of over 70,000 clones listed, approximately 80% are singletons. Sequenced sample: PBMCs. The receptors here all came from a woman between 45 and 60 years old in good health and CMV-seropositive.

The chain recombines TRBV27 with TRBJ2-5; TRBD2 matches 10 bases. Germline assignment: CDR1 MNHEY and CDR2 SMNVEV (reference sequence). This CDR3 comprises 15 residues. Unmatched junction bases numbered 5, after V lost 3 bases and J lost 4 bases. CDR3 protein: CASSFVLAGRETQYF. In DNA form, the CDR3 reads TGTGCCAGCAGTTTTGTACTAGCGGGGAGAGAGACCCAGTACTTC.

The V call is TRBV12-5, the J call TRBJ2-3, with 7 bases fitting TRBD2. Germline loops: CDR1 LGHNT, CDR2 FRNRAP. J was trimmed by 3 bases and V by 7 bases; bases with no gene match: 7. The CDR3 is 14 residues long. DNA of the CDR3: TGTGCTAGTGCCCCGAGGACTAGTACAGATACGCAGTATTTT. Protein: CASAPRTSTDTQYF.

The rearrangement joins TRBV18 to TRBJ2-3; D gene uncertain. Germline V gene data show CDR1 as KGHSH and CDR2 as LQKENI. The germline V and J ends were trimmed by 8 bases and 3 bases, with 12 bases remaining between them. This CDR3 comprises 13 residues. The CDR3 DNA follows: TGTGCCAGCGCTCAGGCCAAGACAGATACGCAGTATTTT. Translation gives CASAQAKTDTQYF.

The chain recombines TRBV19 with TRBJ2-1, with 11 bases lining up with TRBD2. CDR1 is LNHDA and CDR2 is SQIVND in the germline V gene (reference sequence). The trim removed 6 bases at V and 4 bases at J, leaving 20 bases unmatched. The CDR3 totals 20 residues. This CDR3 reads CASSAGAIPISGGEYNEQFF. CDR3 in DNA: TGTGCCAGTAGCGCCGGGGCCATACCGATTAGCGGGGGGGAGTACAATGAGCAGTTCTTC.

This clone has just a few counts. The rearrangement joins TRBV7-9 to TRBJ1-2, with D perhaps TRBD1 (5 bases). The CDR3 totals 15 residues. CDR1 and CDR2 from the germline V gene are SEHNR and FQNEAQ (reference sequence). The V end lost 4 bases, the J end lost 1 base, and 13 bases lay between the germline ends. CDR3 sequence reads: CASSSSTEFNYGYTF. Here the CDR3 DNA reads TGTGCCAGCAGCTCGTCGACAGAGTTTAACTATGGCTACACCTTC.

This clone appeared once. The gene calls are TRBV11-2 and TRBJ1-1, with D hard to call. Germline loops: CDR1 SGHAT, CDR2 FQNNGV. The CDR3 is 15 amino acids. V was shortened by 5 bases and J by 1 base, with 14 bases between the two germline ends. This chain's CDR3 is CASSPLGGPNTEAFF. Here the CDR3 DNA reads TGTGCCAGCAGCCCCCTGGGCGGGCCGAACACTGAAGCTTTCTTT.

The rearrangement uses TRBV6-4 and TRBJ2-7, with D possibly TRBD2 on 6 matching bases. The germline V gene encodes CDR1 MRHNA and CDR2 SNTAGT. With 6 bases removed from V and 6 bases from J, the gap between germline ends came to 15 bases. This CDR3 region has 13 residues. The CDR3 DNA reads TGTGCCAGCAGGGGAGGCTCTTTCGGCGAGCAGTACGTC. Translation gives CASRGGSFGEQYV.

This clone came up once. The chain uses TRBV5-1 and TRBJ1-2; tentative D call: TRBD1 (6 bases). CDR3 length: 13 amino acids. Germline V gene data show CDR1 as SGHRS and CDR2 as YFSETQ. Deletions cut 3 bases from V and 2 bases from J, with 8 bases between. The CDR3 spells CASSSTGNYGYTF. The CDR3 DNA reads TGCGCCAGCAGCTCTACAGGGAACTATGGCTACACCTTC.

CDR3 sequence: CASSTGQGRNTIYF. The CDR3 DNA follows: TGTGCCAGCTCAACGGGACAGGGGCGAAACACCATATATTTT. The chain is built from TRBV18 and TRBJ1-3, with TRBD1 matching 10 bases. The V gene's germline CDR1 is KGHSH and CDR2 LQKENI. V lost 5 bases to trimming and J lost 5 bases; unmatched junction nucleotides: 3. This CDR3 contains 14 residues. The variable domain in full, with the rest retrieved from reference TRBV18 and TRBJ1-3, is NAGVMQNPRHLVRRRGQEARLRCSPMKGHSHVYWYRQLPEEGLKFMVYLQKENIIDESGMPKERFSAEFPKEGPSILRIQQVVRGDSAAYFCASSTGQGRNTIYFGEGSWLTVV.

Written as DNA, the CDR3 is TGTGCCAGCTCACCACCGAGCGGGAGGAGTTCGGATACGCAGTATTTT. This encodes CASSPPSGRSSDTQYF. This chain joins TRBV18 and TRBJ2-3; TRBD2 matches at 9 bases. V shed 0 bases, J shed 6 bases, and the junction held 7 bases outside the gene matches. The CDR3 has 16 amino acids. Germline lookup yields CDR1 KGHSH and CDR2 LQKENI.

The chain has TRBV23-1 and TRBJ1-3, with TRBD1 matching 8 bases. TRBV23-1 is given ORF status, its function remaining uncertain. The CDR3 loop spans 16 amino acids. V was pared by 3 bases and J by 0 bases, with 4 bases of the junction left unmatched. The CDR3 is CASSHLDRASGNTIYF. The CDR3 DNA sequence: TGCGCCAGCAGTCACCTGGACAGGGCCTCTGGAAACACCATATATTTT.

The V call is TRBV27, the J call TRBJ1-2, with D uncertain. In germline, CDR1 is MNHEY, CDR2 SMNVEV (reference sequence). The V end was cut by 3 bases, the J end by 6 bases, with 11 bases between. The CDR3 covers 13 residues. CDR3 in amino acids: CASSFSHSNGYTF. The CDR3 DNA is TGTGCCAGCAGTTTTAGTCATTCCAATGGCTACACCTTC.

The V and J genes are TRBV10-3 and TRBJ2-5; 12 nucleotides match TRBD2. The CDR3 has 18 amino acids. The germline CDR1 and CDR2 sequences are ENHRY and SYGVKD. The V segment lost 2 bases and the J segment 1 base; nucleotides outside the gene matches: 8. As DNA, the CDR3 is TGTGCCATCAGTGAGCGACTAGCGGGAGAGAGGGTCCAAGAGACCCAGTACTTC. Amino acid sequence: CAISERLAGERVQETQYF.

The V call is TRBV15, the J call TRBJ2-7; TRBD1 might be the D (5 bases). The CDR3 sequence is 13 residues long. The germline CDR1 and CDR2 sequences are LNHNV and YYDKDF (reference sequence). Trimming shortened V by 10 bases and J by 5 bases, and 18 bases separated the two germline ends. The CDR3 protein is CASHTGPPHEQYV. The CDR3 bases are TGTGCCAGCCACACAGGTCCCCCCCACGAGCAGTACGTC.

This clone appeared a few times. The genes are TRBV5-1 and TRBJ2-3, with 8 positions matching TRBD1. With 1 base clipped from V and 5 bases from J, the junction kept 6 bases outside the gene matches. CDR3 length: 15 amino acids. The germline V gene has CDR1 SGHRS and CDR2 YFSETQ. The CDR3 bases are TGCGCCAGCAGCTTGCTGGGACAGGAGGTAGATACGCAGTATTTT. Translating gives CASSLLGQEVDTQYF.

The rearrangement links TRBV2 to TRBJ2-7; D remains ambiguous. The ends were cut back, 3 bases at V and 4 bases at J, with 10 bases in the middle. Germline lookup yields CDR1 SNHLY and CDR2 FYNNEI. This CDR3 is built from 13 residues. CDR3 nucleotide sequence: TGTGCCAGCAGTGATAGGTCACAGTACGAGCAGTACTTC. Its protein product is CASSDRSQYEQYF.

This clone was seen a few times. The CDR3 region is CAISSGNWDEQFF. The DNA of the CDR3 is TGTGCCATCTCTAGCGGGAACTGGGATGAGCAGTTCTTC. This rearrangement joins TRBV10-3 to TRBJ2-1; TRBD2 matches 9 bases. There are 13 residues in the CDR3. V lost 8 bases, J lost 8 bases, and 7 bases stayed unmatched. The germline V gene encodes CDR1 ENHRY and CDR2 SYGVKD.

The CDR3 bases are TGCGCCAGCAGCTTGGACACAACACCTCCCTACGAGCAGTACTTC. Protein product: CASSLDTTPPYEQYF. The chain uses TRBV5-1 and TRBJ2-7; D is uncertain. V was trimmed by 0 bases and J by 2 bases, leaving 12 bases between them. This CDR3 comprises 15 residues. Germline assignment: CDR1 SGHRS and CDR2 YFSETQ. The full variable domain, completed using reference TRBV5-1 and TRBJ2-7, is KAGVTQTPRYLIKTRGQQVTLSCSPISGHRSVSWYQQTPGQGLQFLFEYFSETQRNKGNFPGRFSGRQFSNSRSEMNVSTLELGDSALYLCASSLDTTPPYEQYFGPGTRLTVT.

V gene TRBV5-1 combines with J gene TRBJ2-2, with D hard to call. Germline CDR1 SGHRS, CDR2 YFSETQ. Trimming cost V 0 bases and J 2 bases, with 5 bases left between them. The CDR3 runs to 14 residues. CDR3 sequence reads: CASSLEPNTGELFF. CDR3 coding DNA: TGCGCCAGCAGCTTGGAGCCCAACACCGGGGAGCTGTTTTTT. Drawing the rest from reference TRBV5-1 and TRBJ2-2, the complete variable domain is KAGVTQTPRYLIKTRGQQVTLSCSPISGHRSVSWYQQTPGQGLQFLFEYFSETQRNKGNFPGRFSGRQFSNSRSEMNVSTLELGDSALYLCASSLEPNTGELFFGEGSRLTVL.

The genes are TRBV5-1 and TRBJ2-3, with TRBD2 as a possible D gene (5 bases). CDR3 length: 15 residues. Germline CDR1 SGHRS, CDR2 YFSETQ. Trimming removed 0 bases from V and 2 bases from J, with 10 bases in between. CDR3 sequence: CASSLVGDFTDTQYF. In nucleotides, the CDR3 is TGCGCCAGCAGCTTGGTCGGGGATTTCACAGATACGCAGTATTTT.

This clone was seen more than once but under ten times. Relative to the germline gene, one junction end is altered; a read error may explain this. The J gene is TRBJ2-1, the V gene TRBV13; possible D gene TRBD1, 5 bases. CDR1 PRHDT and CDR2 FYEKMQ come from the germline V gene (reference sequence). The CDR3 contains 17 residues. CDR3 in amino acids: CASSLGALGVGNNEQFF. The DNA of the CDR3 is TGTGCCAGCAGCCTAGGGGCCCTAGGGGTAGGGAACAATGAGCAGTTCTTC.